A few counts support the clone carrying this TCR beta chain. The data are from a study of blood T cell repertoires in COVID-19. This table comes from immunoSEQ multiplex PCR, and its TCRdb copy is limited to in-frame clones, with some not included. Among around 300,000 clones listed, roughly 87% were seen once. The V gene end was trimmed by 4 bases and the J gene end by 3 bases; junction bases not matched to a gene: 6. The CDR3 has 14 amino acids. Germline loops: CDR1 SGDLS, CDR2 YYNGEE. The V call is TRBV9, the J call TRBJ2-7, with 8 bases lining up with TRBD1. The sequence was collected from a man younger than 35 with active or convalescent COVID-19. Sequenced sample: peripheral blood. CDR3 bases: TGTGCCAGCAGCCCTCGGACAGGGAGCTACGAGCAGTACTTC. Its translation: CASSPRTGSYEQYF.